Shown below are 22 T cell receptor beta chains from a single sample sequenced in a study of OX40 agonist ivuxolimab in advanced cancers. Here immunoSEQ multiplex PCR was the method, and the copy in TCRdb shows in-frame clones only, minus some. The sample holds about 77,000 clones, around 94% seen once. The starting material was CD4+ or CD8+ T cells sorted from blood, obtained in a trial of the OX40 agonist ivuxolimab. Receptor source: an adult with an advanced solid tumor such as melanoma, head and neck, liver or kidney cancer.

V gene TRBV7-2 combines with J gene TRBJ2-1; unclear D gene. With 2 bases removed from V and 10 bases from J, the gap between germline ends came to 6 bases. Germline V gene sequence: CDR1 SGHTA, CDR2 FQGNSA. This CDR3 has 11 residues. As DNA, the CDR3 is TGTGCCAGCAGCTTACGGACCGAGCAGTTCTTC. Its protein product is CASSLRTEQFF.

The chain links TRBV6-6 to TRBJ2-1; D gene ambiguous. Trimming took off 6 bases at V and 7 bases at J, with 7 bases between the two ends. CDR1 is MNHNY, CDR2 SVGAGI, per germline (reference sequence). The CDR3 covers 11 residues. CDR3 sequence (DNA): TGTGCCAGCAGAAACGGGAATGAGCAGTTCTTC. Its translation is CASRNGNEQFF.

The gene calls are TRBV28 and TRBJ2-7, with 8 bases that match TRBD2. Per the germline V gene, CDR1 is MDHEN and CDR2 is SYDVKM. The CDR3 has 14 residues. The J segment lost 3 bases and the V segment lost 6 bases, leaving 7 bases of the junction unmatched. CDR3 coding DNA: TGTGCCAGCAGGAAGATAGCGGGGAACTACGAGCAGTACTTC. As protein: CASRKIAGNYEQYF.

The CDR3 here is CASSSGGRAPDTQYF. For the CDR3, the DNA is TGCGCCAGCAGTAGCGGCGGGAGGGCCCCAGATACGCAGTATTTT. This sequence joins TRBV10-1 and TRBJ2-3; TRBD2 aligns across 9 bases. Germline trimming cut 5 bases from V and 4 bases from J; bases unmatched to any gene: 7. The germline V gene has CDR1 WNHNN and CDR2 SYGVQD (reference sequence). The CDR3 has 15 residues.

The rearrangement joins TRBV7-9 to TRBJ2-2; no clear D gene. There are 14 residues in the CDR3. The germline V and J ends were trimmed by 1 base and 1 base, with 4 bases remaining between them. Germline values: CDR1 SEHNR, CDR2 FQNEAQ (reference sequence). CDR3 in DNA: TGTGCCAGCAGCTTAGTTAGGAACACCGGGGAGCTGTTTTTT. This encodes CASSLVRNTGELFF.

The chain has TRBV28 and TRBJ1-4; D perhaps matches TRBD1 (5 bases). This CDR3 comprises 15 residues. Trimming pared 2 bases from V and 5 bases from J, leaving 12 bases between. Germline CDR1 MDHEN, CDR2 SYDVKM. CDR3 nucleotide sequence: TGTGCCAGCAGTTTAAACACAGGTTCAAATGAAAAACTGTTTTTT. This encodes CASSLNTGSNEKLFF.

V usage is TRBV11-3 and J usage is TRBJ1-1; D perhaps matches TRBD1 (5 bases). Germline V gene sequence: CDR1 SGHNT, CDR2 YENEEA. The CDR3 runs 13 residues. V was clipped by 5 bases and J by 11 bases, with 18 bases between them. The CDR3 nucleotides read TGTGCCAGCAGCCTCCGCACAGGAGTAGTTGCTTTCTTT. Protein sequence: CASSLRTGVVAFF.

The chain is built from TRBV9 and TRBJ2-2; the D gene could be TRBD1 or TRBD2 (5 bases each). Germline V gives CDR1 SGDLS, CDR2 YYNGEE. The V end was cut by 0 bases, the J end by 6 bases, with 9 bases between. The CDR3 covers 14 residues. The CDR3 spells CASSVVGEAGELFF. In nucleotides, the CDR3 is TGTGCCAGCAGCGTAGTGGGGGAAGCCGGGGAGCTGTTTTTT.

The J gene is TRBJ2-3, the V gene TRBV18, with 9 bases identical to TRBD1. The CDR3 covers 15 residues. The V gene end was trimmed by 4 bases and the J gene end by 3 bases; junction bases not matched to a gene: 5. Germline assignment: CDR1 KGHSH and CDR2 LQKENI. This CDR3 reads CASSRGQGGTDTQYF. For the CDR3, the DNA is TGTGCCAGCTCACGGGGACAGGGAGGAACAGATACGCAGTATTTT.

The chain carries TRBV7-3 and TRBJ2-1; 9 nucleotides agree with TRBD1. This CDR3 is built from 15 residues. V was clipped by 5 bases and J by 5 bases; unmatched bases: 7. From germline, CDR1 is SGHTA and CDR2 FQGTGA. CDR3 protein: CASSHGTGRDNEQFF. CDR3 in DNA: TGTGCCAGCAGCCACGGGACAGGGCGCGACAATGAGCAGTTCTTC.

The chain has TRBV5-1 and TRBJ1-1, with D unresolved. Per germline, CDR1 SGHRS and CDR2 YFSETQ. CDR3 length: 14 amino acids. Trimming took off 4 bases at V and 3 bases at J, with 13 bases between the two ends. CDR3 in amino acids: CASSPAPEDTEAFF. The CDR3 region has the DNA TGCGCCAGCAGCCCGGCCCCGGAGGACACTGAAGCTTTCTTT.

CDR3 nucleotide sequence: TGCGCCAGCAGCCAAGCGGGAGGGCCCCCTGAGACCCAGTACTTC. This translates into CASSQAGGPPETQYF. The chain combines TRBV4-1 with TRBJ2-5, with TRBD2 matching over 8 bases. Germline V gene data show CDR1 as MGHRA and CDR2 as YSYEKL. Unmatched junction bases numbered 6, after V lost 1 base and J lost 5 bases. The CDR3 covers 15 residues.

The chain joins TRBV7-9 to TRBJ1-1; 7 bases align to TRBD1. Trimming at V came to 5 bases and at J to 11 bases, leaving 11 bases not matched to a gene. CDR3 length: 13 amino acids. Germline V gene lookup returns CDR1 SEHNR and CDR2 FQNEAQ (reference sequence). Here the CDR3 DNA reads TGTGCCAGCAGCGTTAATACAGGGGCGAGGGCTTTCTTT. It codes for CASSVNTGARAFF.

The CDR3 protein is CASSMRTGGAFF. The DNA for the CDR3 is TGTGCCAGCAGCATGCGGACAGGGGGAGCTTTCTTT. This chain joins TRBV7-2 and TRBJ1-1; 10 bases are shared with TRBD1. The ends lost 5 bases at V and 10 bases at J; junction bases unmatched: 4. Germline V gene lookup returns CDR1 SGHTA and CDR2 FQGNSA. The CDR3 length is 12 residues.

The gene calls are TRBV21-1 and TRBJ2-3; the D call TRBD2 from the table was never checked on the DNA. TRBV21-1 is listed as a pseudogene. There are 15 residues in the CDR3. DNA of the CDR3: TGTGCCAGCGTCGGGCTTTCTACGGGAGCAGATACGCAGTATTTT. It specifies CASVGLSTGADTQYF.

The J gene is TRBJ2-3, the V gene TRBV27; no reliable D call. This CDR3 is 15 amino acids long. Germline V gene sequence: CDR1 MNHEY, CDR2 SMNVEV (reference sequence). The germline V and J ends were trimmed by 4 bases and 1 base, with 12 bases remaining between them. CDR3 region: CASSSLGRGTDTQYF. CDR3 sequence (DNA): TGTGCCAGCAGTTCTCTAGGACGTGGCACAGATACGCAGTATTTT.

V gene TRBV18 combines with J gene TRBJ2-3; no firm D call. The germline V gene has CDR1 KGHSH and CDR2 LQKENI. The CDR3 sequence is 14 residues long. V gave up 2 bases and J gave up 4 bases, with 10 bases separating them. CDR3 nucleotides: TGTGCCAGCTCACCATATCATTCGGCAGATACGCAGTATTTT. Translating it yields CASSPYHSADTQYF.

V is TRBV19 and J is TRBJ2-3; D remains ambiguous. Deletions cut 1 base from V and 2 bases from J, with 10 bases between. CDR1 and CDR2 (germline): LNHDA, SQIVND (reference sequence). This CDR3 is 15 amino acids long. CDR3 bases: TGTGCCAGTAGTATAGGGGCCCGGATCACAGATACGCAGTATTTT. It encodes CASSIGARITDTQYF.

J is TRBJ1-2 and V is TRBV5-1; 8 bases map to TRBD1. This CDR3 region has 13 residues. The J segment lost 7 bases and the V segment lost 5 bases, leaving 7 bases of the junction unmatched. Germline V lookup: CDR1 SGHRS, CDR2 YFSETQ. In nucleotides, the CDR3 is TGCGCCAGCAGGCCCCAGGGGGCCTTTGGCTACACCTTC. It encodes CASRPQGAFGYTF.

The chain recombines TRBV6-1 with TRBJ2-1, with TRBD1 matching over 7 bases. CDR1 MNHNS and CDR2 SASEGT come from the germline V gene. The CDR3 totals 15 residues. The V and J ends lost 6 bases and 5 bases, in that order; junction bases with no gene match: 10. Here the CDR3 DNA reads TGTGCCAGCAGGTCGACAGGGACAAAAAACAATGAGCAGTTCTTC. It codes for CASRSTGTKNNEQFF.

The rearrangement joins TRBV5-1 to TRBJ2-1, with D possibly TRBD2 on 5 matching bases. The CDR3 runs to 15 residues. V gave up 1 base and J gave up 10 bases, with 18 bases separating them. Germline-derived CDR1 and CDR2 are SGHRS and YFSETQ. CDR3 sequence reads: CASSLSRLLGGEQFF. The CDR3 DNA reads TGCGCCAGCAGCTTGTCTCGACTACTGGGCGGAGAGCAGTTCTTC.

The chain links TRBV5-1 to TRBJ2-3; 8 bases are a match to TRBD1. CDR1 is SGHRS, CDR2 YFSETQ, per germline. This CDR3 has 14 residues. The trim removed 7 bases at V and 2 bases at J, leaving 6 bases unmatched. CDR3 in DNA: TGCGCCAGCGGACCGGGACAGGCCACAGATACGCAGTATTTT. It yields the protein CASGPGQATDTQYF. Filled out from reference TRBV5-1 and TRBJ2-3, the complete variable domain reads KAGVTQTPRYLIKTRGQQVTLSCSPISGHRSVSWYQQTPGQGLQFLFEYFSETQRNKGNFPGRFSGRQFSNSRSEMNVSTLELGDSALYLCASGPGQATDTQYFGPGTRLTVL.